Only a few counts were recorded for the clone carrying this T cell receptor beta chain. Deletions cut 6 bases from V and 5 bases from J, with 13 bases between. The CDR3 extends over 13 amino acids. This record belongs to a study of blood T cell repertoires in COVID-19. Study details: Specimens from acute and convalescent COVID-19 originated in the United States, Italy and Spain. The analysed material was cDNA or gDNA that came from T cells, B-cell-depleted T cells, or PBMCs.

Per the original methods: Reference gene primers were amplified, and this amplification served to estimate nucleated cell counts. Profiling relied on immunoSEQ multiplex PCR, and the TCRdb table lists in-frame clones only, not all of them. The V and J calls and the clone size are those of that table, but D and trimming were determined from the DNA. The sample records 250,000 to 350,000 clones, around nine tenths being singletons. The rearrangement uses TRBV12-3 or TRBV12-4 and TRBJ2-5; D might be TRBD2 (6 bases). The sequence derives from a woman aged 55-70 years with acute or convalescent COVID-19. The sequencing input was peripheral blood. The CDR3 here is CASSPGGIETQYF. The CDR3 DNA reads TGTGCCAGCAGCCCCGGGGGTATCGAGACCCAGTACTTC.